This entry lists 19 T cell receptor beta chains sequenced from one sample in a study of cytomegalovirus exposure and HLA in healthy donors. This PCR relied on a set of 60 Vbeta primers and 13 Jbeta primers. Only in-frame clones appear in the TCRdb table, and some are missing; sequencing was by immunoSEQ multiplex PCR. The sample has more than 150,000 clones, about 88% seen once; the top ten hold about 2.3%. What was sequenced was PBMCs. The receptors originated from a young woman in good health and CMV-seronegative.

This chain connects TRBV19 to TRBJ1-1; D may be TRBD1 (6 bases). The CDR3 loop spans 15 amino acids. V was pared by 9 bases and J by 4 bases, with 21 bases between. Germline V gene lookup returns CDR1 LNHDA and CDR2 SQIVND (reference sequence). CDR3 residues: CASSIHLGQSTEAFF. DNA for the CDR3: TGTGCCAGCTCCATCCACCTTGGACAGAGCACTGAAGCTTTCTTT.

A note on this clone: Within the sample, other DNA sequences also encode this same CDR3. DNA of the CDR3: TGTGCCAGCAGCTTAGGGGGGGGCCGTGGCTACACCTTC. Residues: CASSLGGGRGYTF. The chain combines TRBV7-9 with TRBJ1-2; a possible D gene is TRBD1 (6 bases). Per germline, CDR1 SEHNR and CDR2 FQNEAQ (reference sequence). Trimming pared 1 base from V and 7 bases from J, leaving 10 bases between. The CDR3 sequence is 13 residues long.

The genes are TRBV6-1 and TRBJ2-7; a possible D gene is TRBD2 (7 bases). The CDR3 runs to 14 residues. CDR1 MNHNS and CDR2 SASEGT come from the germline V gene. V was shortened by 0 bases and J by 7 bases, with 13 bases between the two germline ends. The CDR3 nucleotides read TGTGCCAGCAGTGAAGCTGGGGGGGCGGGGGAGCAGTACTTC. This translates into CASSEAGGAGEQYF.

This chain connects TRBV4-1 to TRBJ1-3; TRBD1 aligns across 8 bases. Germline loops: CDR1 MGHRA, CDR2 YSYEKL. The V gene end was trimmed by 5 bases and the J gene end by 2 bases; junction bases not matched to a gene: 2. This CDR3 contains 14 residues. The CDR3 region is CASSEDRAGNTIYF. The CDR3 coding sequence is TGCGCCAGCAGCGAGGACAGGGCTGGAAACACCATATATTTT.

CDR3 bases: TGTGCCAGCAGCCTCGGTAGCAGCCTTACCTATGGCTACACCTTC. This translates into CASSLGSSLTYGYTF. The chain is built from TRBV14 and TRBJ1-2, with D uncertain. Germline V lookup: CDR1 SGHDN, CDR2 FVKESK. Deletions cut 4 bases from V and 4 bases from J, with 16 bases between. The CDR3 is made up of 15 amino acids.

The CDR3 sequence: CASSPTTGSTDTQYF. The CDR3 nucleotides are TGTGCCAGCAGTCCCACGACAGGGAGCACAGATACGCAGTATTTT. The chain carries TRBV2 and TRBJ2-3; TRBD1 matches at 7 bases. The CDR3 totals 15 residues. From germline, CDR1 is SNHLY and CDR2 FYNNEI. Germline trimming cut 5 bases from V and 0 bases from J; bases unmatched to any gene: 5.

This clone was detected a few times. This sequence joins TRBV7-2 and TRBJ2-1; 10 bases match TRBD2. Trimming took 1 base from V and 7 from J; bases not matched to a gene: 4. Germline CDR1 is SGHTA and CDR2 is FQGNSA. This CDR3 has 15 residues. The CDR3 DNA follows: TGTGCCAGCAGCTTAGTAAGCGGGGGGGGGAATGAGCAGTTCTTC. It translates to CASSLVSGGGNEQFF.

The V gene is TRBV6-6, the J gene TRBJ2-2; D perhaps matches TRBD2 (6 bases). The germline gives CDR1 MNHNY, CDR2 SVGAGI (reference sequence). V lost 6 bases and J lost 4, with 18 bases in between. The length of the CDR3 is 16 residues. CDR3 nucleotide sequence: TGTGCCAGCAGCGGGACGCCGGGGGTTGGCACCGGGGAGCTGTTTTTT. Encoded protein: CASSGTPGVGTGELFF.

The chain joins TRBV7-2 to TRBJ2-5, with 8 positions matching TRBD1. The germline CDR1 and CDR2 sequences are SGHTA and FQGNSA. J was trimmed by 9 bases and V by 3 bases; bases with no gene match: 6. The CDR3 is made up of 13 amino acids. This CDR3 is CASSFPGGRAQYF. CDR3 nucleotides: TGTGCCAGCAGCTTCCCAGGGGGCCGGGCCCAGTACTTC.

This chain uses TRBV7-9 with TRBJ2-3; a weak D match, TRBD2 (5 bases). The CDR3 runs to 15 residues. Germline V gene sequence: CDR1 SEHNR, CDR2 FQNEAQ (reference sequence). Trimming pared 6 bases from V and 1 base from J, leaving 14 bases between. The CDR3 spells CASSPRQEGTDTQYF. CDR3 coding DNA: TGTGCCAGCAGTCCCCGTCAGGAGGGCACAGATACGCAGTATTTT.

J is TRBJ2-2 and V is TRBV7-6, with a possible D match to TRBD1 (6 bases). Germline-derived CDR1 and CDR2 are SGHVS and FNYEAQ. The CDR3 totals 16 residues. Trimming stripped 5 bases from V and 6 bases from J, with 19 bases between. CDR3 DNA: TGTGCCAGCAGCCCCCGGTTGTACAGGGATCCCGGGGAGCTGTTTTTT. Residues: CASSPRLYRDPGELFF.

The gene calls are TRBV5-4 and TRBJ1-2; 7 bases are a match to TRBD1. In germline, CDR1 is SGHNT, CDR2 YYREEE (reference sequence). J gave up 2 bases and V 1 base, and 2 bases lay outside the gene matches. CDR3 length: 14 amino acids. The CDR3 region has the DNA TGTGCCAGCAGCTTGAAGGGACAGAACTATGGCTACACCTTC. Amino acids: CASSLKGQNYGYTF.

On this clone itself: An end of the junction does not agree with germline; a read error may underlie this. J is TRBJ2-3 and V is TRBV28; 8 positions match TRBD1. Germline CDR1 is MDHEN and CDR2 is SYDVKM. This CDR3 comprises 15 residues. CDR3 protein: CASTKLDRDTDTRYF. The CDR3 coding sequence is TGTGCCAGCACCAAACTGGACAGGGATACAGATACGCGGTATTTT.

CDR3 amino acids: CASLYGFSGANVLTF. CDR3 DNA: TGTGCCAGCCTCTACGGGTTCTCTGGGGCCAACGTCCTGACTTTC. This chain links TRBV2 with TRBJ2-6; D remains unclear. This CDR3 is 15 amino acids long. Germline CDR1 SNHLY, CDR2 FYNNEI. V was shortened by 8 bases and J by 0 bases, with 11 bases between the two germline ends.

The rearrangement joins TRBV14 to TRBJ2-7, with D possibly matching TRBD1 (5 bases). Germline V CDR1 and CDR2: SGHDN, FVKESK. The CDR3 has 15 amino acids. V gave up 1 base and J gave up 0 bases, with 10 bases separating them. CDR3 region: CASSQGGGLSYEQYF. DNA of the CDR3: TGTGCCAGCAGCCAAGGGGGCGGCCTCTCCTACGAGCAGTACTTC.

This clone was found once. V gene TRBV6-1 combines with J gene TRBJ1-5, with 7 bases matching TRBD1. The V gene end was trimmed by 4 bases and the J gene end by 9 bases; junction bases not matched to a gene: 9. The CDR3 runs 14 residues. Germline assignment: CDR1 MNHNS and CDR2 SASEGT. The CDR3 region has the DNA TGTGCCAGCAGTGCAACAGGGGCCAAGGGGCCCCAGCATTTT. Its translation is CASSATGAKGPQHF.

CDR3 protein: CASSPRDTRKLFF. The DNA for the CDR3 is TGTGCCAGCAGCCCCCGGGACACGAGGAAACTGTTTTTT. The V call is TRBV7-9, the J call TRBJ1-4; perhaps TRBD1 as D (6 bases). V lost 5 bases and J lost 11, with 15 bases in between. The germline V gene has CDR1 SEHNR and CDR2 FQNEAQ (reference sequence). CDR3 size: 13 residues.

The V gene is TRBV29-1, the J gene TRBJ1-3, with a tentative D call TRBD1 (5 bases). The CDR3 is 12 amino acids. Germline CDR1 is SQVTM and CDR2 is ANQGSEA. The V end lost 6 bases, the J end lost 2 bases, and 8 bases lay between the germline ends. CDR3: CSVGHTGNTIYF. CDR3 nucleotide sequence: TGCAGCGTCGGACATACTGGAAACACCATATATTTT.

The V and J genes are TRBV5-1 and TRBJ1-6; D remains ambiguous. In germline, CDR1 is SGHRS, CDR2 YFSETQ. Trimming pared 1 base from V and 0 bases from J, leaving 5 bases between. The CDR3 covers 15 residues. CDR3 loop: CASSLRGSYNSPLHF. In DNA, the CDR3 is TGCGCCAGCAGCTTGCGGGGCTCCTATAATTCACCCCTCCACTTT.